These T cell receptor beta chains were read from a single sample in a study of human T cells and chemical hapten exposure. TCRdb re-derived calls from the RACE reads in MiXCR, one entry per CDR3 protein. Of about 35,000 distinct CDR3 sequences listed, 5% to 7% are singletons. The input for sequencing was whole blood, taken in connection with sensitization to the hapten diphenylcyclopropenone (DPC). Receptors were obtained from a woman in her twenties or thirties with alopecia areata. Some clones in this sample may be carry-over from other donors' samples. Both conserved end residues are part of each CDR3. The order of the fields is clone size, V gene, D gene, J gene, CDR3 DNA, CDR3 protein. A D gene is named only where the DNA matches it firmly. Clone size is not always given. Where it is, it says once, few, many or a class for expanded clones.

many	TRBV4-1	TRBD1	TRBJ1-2	TGCGCCAGCAGCCAGGTGGACAGGGTGGAGAAAGGCTACACCTTC	CASSQVDRVEKGYTF
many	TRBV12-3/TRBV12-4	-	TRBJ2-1	TGTGCCAGCAGTTTAGACAGCTATTTTTCCAATGAGCAGTTCTTC	CASSLDSYFSNEQFF
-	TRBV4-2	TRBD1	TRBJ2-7	TGTGCCAGCAGCCCCCAGGCAGGGGGAACCTACGAGCAGTACTTC	CASSPQAGGTYEQYF
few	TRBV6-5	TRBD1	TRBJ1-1	TGTGCCAGCAGTTCCCCCCGGACAGGTCGCATGAACACTGAAGCTTTCTTT	CASSSPRTGRMNTEAFF
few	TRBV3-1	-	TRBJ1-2	TGTGCCAGCAGCCACTGGGACAACAACTATGGCTACACCTTC	CASSHWDNNYGYTF
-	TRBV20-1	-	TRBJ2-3	TGCAGTGCCCCACCTGGCAGGGGGGGCACAGATACGCAGTATTTT	CSAPPGRGGTDTQYF
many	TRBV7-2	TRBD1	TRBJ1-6	TGTGCCAGCAGCTCACCGGGACAGGGGGCCGGGTCACCCCTCCACTTT	CASSSPGQGAGSPLHF
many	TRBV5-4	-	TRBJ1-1	TGTGCCAGCAGCTTTGGCAGTGAAGCTTTCTTT	CASSFGSEAFF
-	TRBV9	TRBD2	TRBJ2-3	TGTGCCAGCAGCGTAGCTACGGGTACGACTAGCGGGACAGATACGCAGTATTTT	CASSVATGTTSGTDTQYF
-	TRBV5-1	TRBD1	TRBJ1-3	TGCGCCAGCAGTCTTAGGGACAGTCCTAGGTCGAACACCATATATTTT	CASSLRDSPRSNTIYF
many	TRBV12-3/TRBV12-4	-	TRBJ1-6	TGTGCCAGCAGTTTGGGGCCAAAGAATTCACCCCTCCACTTT	CASSLGPKNSPLHF
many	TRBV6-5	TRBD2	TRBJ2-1	TGTGCCAGCAGCCCGACTAGCGGGGGCTATGAGCAGTTCTTC	CASSPTSGGYEQFF
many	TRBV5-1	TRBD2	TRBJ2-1	TGCGCCAGCAGCTCCCAGCGGGGCTCCTACAATGAGCAGTTCTTC	CASSSQRGSYNEQFF
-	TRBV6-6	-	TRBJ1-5	TGTGCCAGCTCCGGGGGGCCAGGCCAGCCCCAGCATTTT	CASSGGPGQPQHF
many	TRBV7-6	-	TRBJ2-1	TGTGCCAGCAGCTTATATTGGGGAGGAGAGTACAATGAGCAGTTCTTC	CASSLYWGGEYNEQFF
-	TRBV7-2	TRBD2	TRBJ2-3	TGTGCCAGCAGCCTCGGGACTAGCGCGGATACGCAGTATTTT	CASSLGTSADTQYF